A single sample gave rise to the 15 T cell receptor beta chains below, sequenced in a study of shared clonotypes between healthy human individuals. Produced via immunoSEQ multiplex PCR; TCRdb's table is partial and in-frame only. The profile covers 2 million to 2.5 million clones, with approximately 94% appearing a single time and around 1.1% taken by the ten largest. CD45RO negativity and positive selection for CCR7 defined naive CD8 cells, a population that excluded terminally differentiated effector memory CD45RA+ cells. The sequenced material came from naive CD8+ T cells sorted from blood. The receptors here all came from a young man in good health.

This clone was seen more than once but under ten times. The chain has TRBV5-1 and TRBJ2-6, with D uncertain. CDR3 length: 16 amino acids. The V end lost 4 bases, the J end lost 0 bases, and 11 bases lay between the germline ends. From germline, CDR1 is SGHRS and CDR2 YFSETQ. The CDR3 region is CASSPVGVSGANVLTF. The DNA of the CDR3 is TGCGCCAGCAGCCCTGTTGGCGTCTCTGGGGCCAACGTCCTGACTTTC.

V and J are TRBV5-5 and TRBJ1-2; no clear D gene. The CDR3 loop spans 17 amino acids. Trimming removed 2 bases at V and 0 bases at J, with 17 bases between. Germline V CDR1 and CDR2: SGHKS, YYEKEE (reference sequence). CDR3 nucleotides: TGTGCCAGCAGCTTCGAAGGGATGGAAATAGCTAACTATGGCTACACCTTC. Amino acids: CASSFEGMEIANYGYTF.

V is TRBV9 and J is TRBJ2-7, with D possibly matching TRBD1 (6 bases). The CDR3 contains 16 residues. Germline CDR1 is SGDLS and CDR2 is YYNGEE. Trimming removed 4 bases from V and 5 bases from J, with 22 bases in between. DNA for the CDR3: TGTGCCAGCAGCTCCCGGGCCGTCCAGGGGATTAACGAGCAGTACTTC. Translated, it gives CASSSRAVQGINEQYF.

The rearrangement uses TRBV27 and TRBJ2-3; 9 bases are a match to TRBD1. This CDR3 comprises 14 residues. V shed 5 bases and J 4 bases; nucleotides not matched to a gene: 4. CDR1 is MNHEY, CDR2 SMNVEV, per germline (reference sequence). CDR3 nucleotides: TGTGCCAGCAGTCCCCGGACAGGGGCAGATACGCAGTATTTT. Protein product: CASSPRTGADTQYF.

V is TRBV4-1 and J is TRBJ2-4; 10 bases match TRBD2. Per germline, CDR1 MGHRA and CDR2 YSYEKL. V trimming: 0 bases; J trimming: 11 bases; junction bases outside the gene matches: 4. The CDR3 runs to 14 residues. The DNA for the CDR3 is TGCGCCAGCAGCCAAGAAGAACTAGCGGGGTTTCAGTACTTC. Translating gives CASSQEELAGFQYF.

This chain joins TRBV5-4 and TRBJ2-7; 7 bases fit TRBD2. J was trimmed by 5 bases and V by 2 bases; bases with no gene match: 10. CDR1 SGHNT and CDR2 YYREEE come from the germline V gene (reference sequence). The CDR3 loop spans 15 amino acids. The CDR3 region is CASSFLRLAPHEQYF. The CDR3 region has the DNA TGTGCCAGCAGCTTTTTGCGACTAGCTCCCCACGAGCAGTACTTC.

In DNA, the CDR3 is TGTGCCAGCACCCTTTGGAGCGGGGGCCCCCAAGAGACCCAGTACTTC. Protein product: CASTLWSGGPQETQYF. This chain links TRBV7-9 with TRBJ2-5; 8 bases fit TRBD2. The V gene's germline CDR1 is SEHNR and CDR2 FQNEAQ (reference sequence). The CDR3 length is 16 residues. The V gene end was trimmed by 7 bases and the J gene end by 1 base; junction bases not matched to a gene: 11.

The chain joins TRBV4-1 to TRBJ2-7, with 8 nucleotides matching TRBD1. Germline V gene lookup returns CDR1 MGHRA and CDR2 YSYEKL. The ends lost 4 bases at V and 2 bases at J; junction bases unmatched: 4. The CDR3 loop spans 14 amino acids. The CDR3 bases are TGCGCCAGCAGCCCGCAGGGGGCAACCTACGAGCAGTACTTC. This codes for CASSPQGATYEQYF.

The chain has TRBV15 and TRBJ1-1; 7 bases line up with TRBD1. Trimming at V came to 4 bases and at J to 6 bases, leaving 8 bases not matched to a gene. Germline loops: CDR1 LNHNV, CDR2 YYDKDF (reference sequence). This CDR3 region has 14 residues. The CDR3: CATSKGRDRAEAFF. The DNA for the CDR3 is TGTGCCACCAGCAAGGGGCGGGACAGAGCTGAAGCTTTCTTT.

V gene TRBV28 combines with J gene TRBJ2-7, with 11 bases identical to TRBD2. Germline V gene data show CDR1 as MDHEN and CDR2 as SYDVKM. The CDR3 contains 15 residues. With V trimmed by 10 bases and J by 2 bases, 10 bases remained unmatched. The CDR3 reads CATEKTSGTTYEQYF. CDR3 DNA: TGTGCCACCGAGAAGACTAGCGGGACCACCTACGAGCAGTACTTC. The full variable domain, with the rest looked up from reference TRBV28 and TRBJ2-7, is DVKVTQSSRYLVKRTGEKVFLECVQDMDHENMFWYRQDPGLGLRLIYFSYDVKMKEKGDIPEGYSVSREKKERFSLILESASTNQTSMYLCATEKTSGTTYEQYFGPGTRLTVT.

The chain has TRBV5-1 and TRBJ1-6; 7 nucleotides match TRBD1. CDR3 length: 15 residues. V was pared by 3 bases and J by 10 bases, with 10 bases of the junction left unmatched. Germline values: CDR1 SGHRS, CDR2 YFSETQ. The CDR3 is CASSWGDRAGSPLHF. The CDR3 coding sequence is TGCGCCAGCAGCTGGGGAGACAGGGCGGGGTCACCCCTCCACTTT.

The rearrangement joins TRBV28 to TRBJ2-3; a weak D match, TRBD2 (5 bases). Germline V lookup: CDR1 MDHEN, CDR2 SYDVKM. V was trimmed by 5 bases and J by 4 bases, leaving 19 bases between them. This CDR3 comprises 16 residues. CDR3 region: CASSPAGVGIADTQYF. The CDR3 bases are TGTGCCAGCAGTCCAGCCGGGGTTGGAATTGCAGATACGCAGTATTTT.

V usage is TRBV5-4 and J usage is TRBJ2-2, with D maybe TRBD1 (6 bases). The V and J ends lost 5 bases and 1 base respectively, with 12 bases between them. Germline V lookup: CDR1 SGHNT, CDR2 YYREEE (reference sequence). This CDR3 has 15 residues. CDR3 bases: TGTGCCAGCAGACCGGGACATGGGAACACCGGGGAGCTGTTTTTT. Protein sequence: CASRPGHGNTGELFF.

The CDR3 region has the DNA TGTGCCAGCAGCATGGCCGGGACAGGGGAAATTAATGGCTACACCTTC. Its protein product is CASSMAGTGEINGYTF. The genes are TRBV11-2 and TRBJ1-2, with 10 bases identical to TRBD1. Losses at the gene ends were 5 bases for V and 6 bases for J; bases not matched to a gene: 12. CDR1 is SGHAT, CDR2 FQNNGV, per germline. This CDR3 has 16 residues.

The rearrangement links TRBV19 to TRBJ2-1, with 9 bases aligning to TRBD2. Germline loops: CDR1 LNHDA, CDR2 SQIVND (reference sequence). This CDR3 spans 17 amino acids. V shed 3 bases and J 0 bases; nucleotides not matched to a gene: 6. For the CDR3, the DNA is TGTGCCAGTAGTATCGAAGCGGGGGGCAACTCCTACAATGAGCAGTTCTTC. Its protein is CASSIEAGGNSYNEQFF.